This record concerns one T cell receptor (beta chain) sequence. The antigen is not known. A universal primer site was incorporated via template switching, and the cDNA contained unique molecular identifiers. TCRdb redid the calling of the 5' RACE reads with MiXCR, one entry per CDR3 protein. The data contain roughly 1,500,000 distinct CDR3 sequences, under 35% of them singletons. The length of the CDR3 is 15 residues. The ends were cut back, 6 bases at V and 2 bases at J, with 17 bases in the middle. The germline V gene encodes CDR1 MDHEN and CDR2 SYDVKM. This specimen belongs to a study of identical twins. General observations from the study: Some out-of-frame alpha sequences were shared by twins, and these showed excess low generation probability. Modelling underestimated the level of out-of-frame TCR alpha sharing observed in monozygotic twins.

The sample consisted of cord blood. The chain joins TRBV28 to TRBJ2-7; the D call may be TRBD1 or TRBD2 (5 bases each). The origin of this receptor is a newborn girl in good health. CDR3 protein: CASSRTGTETYEQYF. DNA for the CDR3: TGTGCCAGCAGCCGAACCGGGACGGAGACCTACGAGCAGTACTTC.